This is a list of T cell receptor beta chains from one sample in a study of shared clonotypes between healthy human individuals. Only in-frame clones appear in the TCRdb table, and some are missing; sequencing was by immunoSEQ multiplex PCR. Among about 980,000 clones, over 60% were seen once, and the ten largest hold about 1.5%. The sequenced material came from memory CD4+ T cells sorted from blood. The receptors shown here come from a man aged 18 to 35 in good health. The CDR3 runs from the conserved cysteine through the conserved F or W. The D gene is left open where the match is weak. Only some rows state a clone size, as once, few, many or a class for expanded clones.

>-|TRBV4-3|-|TRBJ1-6
CASSQASSGLNSPLHF
TGCGCCAGCAGCCAAGCCAGCTCCGGCCTTAATTCACCCCTCCACTTT
>few|TRBV5-1|-|TRBJ2-1
CASTSGSSYNEQFF
TGCGCCAGTACCTCTGGGAGCTCCTACAATGAGCAGTTCTTC
>-|TRBV5-6|-|TRBJ2-7
CASSRYDRDYEQYF
TGTGCCAGCTCTCGATACGACCGAGACTACGAGCAGTACTTC
>-|TRBV4-1|TRBD2|TRBJ2-7
CASSQDGFGGDSYEQYF
TGCGCCAGCAGCCAAGATGGGTTTGGGGGGGACTCCTACGAGCAGTACTTC
>-|TRBV2|-|TRBJ1-6
CASRGDTLNSPLHF
TGTGCCAGCAGGGGGGACACTCTAAATTCACCCCTCCACTTT
>-|TRBV5-1|-|TRBJ2-1
CASSFSAVDIARQFF
TGCGCCAGCAGCTTTTCAGCGGTCGACATAGCAAGGCAGTTCTTC
>-|TRBV18|TRBD2|TRBJ2-7
CASSSRGGYSYEQYF
TGTGCCAGCTCATCTCGGGGGGGGTACTCCTACGAGCAGTACTTC
>-|TRBV2|-|TRBJ2-3
CASRTRGSTDTQYF
TGTGCCAGCAGGACTAGGGGTAGCACAGATACGCAGTATTTT
>-|TRBV5-4|-|TRBJ2-1
CASSLYKGGYNEQFF
TGTGCCAGCAGCTTGTATAAAGGAGGATACAATGAGCAGTTCTTC
>once|TRBV5-4|TRBD2|TRBJ2-1
CASSLRAGGYNEQFF
TGTGCCAGCAGCTTGCGAGCGGGGGGCTACAATGAGCAGTTCTTC
>-|TRBV5-5|-|TRBJ2-5
CASSLERGETQYF
TGTGCCAGCAGCTTGGAACGGGGAGAGACCCAGTACTTC
>-|TRBV30|TRBD2|TRBJ2-7
CAWSGGGSRLEQYF
TGTGCCTGGAGTGGGGGCGGGAGCAGACTCGAGCAGTACTTC
>-|TRBV30|-|TRBJ2-2
CAWSRRNANTGELFF
TGTGCCTGGAGTAGGCGAAACGCGAACACCGGGGAGCTGTTTTTT
>few|TRBV4-3|-|TRBJ2-5
CASSLTGASGETQYF
TGCGCCAGCAGCCTAACGGGGGCGAGTGGGGAGACCCAGTACTTC
>-|TRBV5-5|-|TRBJ2-3
CASSSIGGATDTQYF
TGTGCCAGCAGCTCGATTGGGGGGGCCACAGATACGCAGTATTTT
>-|TRBV5-6|-|TRBJ2-5
CASSKERLGETQYF
TGTGCCAGCAGCAAGGAGAGACTGGGGGAGACCCAGTACTTC
>-|TRBV4-1|TRBD1|TRBJ2-5
CASSMTGTGVGTQYF
TGCGCCAGCAGTATGACCGGGACAGGTGTGGGGACCCAGTACTTC
>once|TRBV7-6|TRBD1|TRBJ2-7
CASSPRTGGIREQYF
TGTGCCAGCAGCCCCCGGACAGGGGGTATTCGGGAGCAGTACTTC
>-|TRBV10-3|-|TRBJ2-7
CAISLAGSSYEQYF
TGTGCCATCAGTCTGGCGGGGAGCTCCTACGAGCAGTACTTC
>few|TRBV9|-|TRBJ1-4
CASSVMPGFNEKLFF
TGTGCCAGCAGCGTAATGCCAGGATTTAATGAAAAACTGTTTTTT
>-|TRBV6-1|TRBD1|TRBJ1-5
CASIQTGPQQPQHF
TGTGCCAGCATTCAGACAGGGCCACAACAGCCCCAGCATTTT
>-|TRBV5-4|TRBD2|TRBJ2-3
CASSLVGGGRQDTQYF
TGTGCCAGCAGCTTGGTTGGCGGGGGGCGACAAGATACGCAGTATTTT
>-|TRBV28|TRBD2|TRBJ2-7
CASSVISGGAIYEQYF
TGTGCCAGCAGCGTCATTAGCGGGGGGGCTATCTACGAGCAGTACTTC
>-|TRBV4-3|-|TRBJ1-2
CASSQDTGYGYTF
TGCGCCAGCAGCCAAGATACGGGATATGGCTACACCTTC
>many|TRBV18|-|TRBJ2-2
CASSPPGELFF
TGTGCCAGCTCACCACCGGGGGAGCTGTTTTTT
>-|TRBV30|-|TRBJ1-3
CAWSNGGSGNTIYF
TGTGCCTGGAGTAATGGTGGCTCTGGAAACACCATATATTTT
>-|TRBV6-6|-|TRBJ1-3
CASSYRGDSSGNTIYF
TGTGCCAGCAGTTACCGCGGGGATTCGTCTGGAAACACCATATATTTT
>-|TRBV20-1|-|TRBJ2-7
CSAYSPYEQYF
TGCAGTGCTTATAGTCCTTACGAGCAGTACTTC
>-|TRBV10-1|-|TRBJ2-5
CASSGTRKETQYF
TGCGCCAGCAGTGGGACGCGTAAAGAGACCCAGTACTTC
>-|TRBV5-1|-|TRBJ1-1
CASSSQQDTEAFF
TGCGCCAGCAGCTCGCAACAAGACACTGAAGCTTTCTTT
>-|TRBV18|-|TRBJ1-4
CASSQGMEEKLFF
TGTGCCAGCTCACAGGGGATGGAGGAAAAACTGTTTTTT
>-|TRBV7-2|-|TRBJ1-1
CASSLVKGMNTEAFF
TGTGCCAGCAGCTTAGTCAAGGGGATGAACACTGAAGCTTTCTTT
>-|TRBV6-1|-|TRBJ1-2
CASWAVIGGNYGYTF
TGTGCCAGCTGGGCAGTGATCGGGGGTAACTATGGCTACACCTTC
>-|TRBV6-5|-|TRBJ1-1
CASSRGQNTEAFF
TGTGCCAGCAGCCGCGGACAGAACACTGAAGCTTTCTTT
>-|TRBV2|-|TRBJ2-7
CASNRDGANEQYF
TGTGCCAGCAACCGGGACGGAGCGAACGAGCAGTACTTC
>-|TRBV30|-|TRBJ2-5
CAWSHKETQYF
TGTGCCTGGAGCCATAAGGAGACCCAGTACTTC
>-|TRBV11-2|-|TRBJ1-2
CASSLAGPYGYTF
TGTGCCAGCAGCTTAGCAGGCCCCTATGGCTACACCTTC
>-|TRBV2|TRBD1|TRBJ2-5
CASRLNRIPGTGETQYF
TGTGCCAGCAGGCTTAACCGCATACCGGGGACAGGGGAGACCCAGTACTTC
>few|TRBV30|-|TRBJ1-6
CAWSPPWGGSLANSPLHF
TGTGCCTGGAGTCCTCCGTGGGGGGGATCCCTCGCTAATTCACCCCTCCACTTT
>-|TRBV6-1|-|TRBJ2-7
CASSEPGLTYEQYF
TGTGCCAGCAGTGAACCGGGGCTGACCTACGAGCAGTACTTC
>few|TRBV18|-|TRBJ1-1
CASSPGLNTEAFF
TGTGCCAGCTCTCCAGGGCTGAACACTGAAGCTTTCTTT
>-|TRBV7-9|-|TRBJ1-2
CASSGRRLQDYGYTF
TGTGCCAGCAGCGGGCGACGGCTCCAGGACTATGGCTACACCTTC
>-|TRBV6-1|TRBD1|TRBJ2-7
CASMTDRGMAYEQYF
TGTGCCAGCATGACGGACAGGGGGATGGCCTACGAGCAGTACTTC
>-|TRBV6-5|-|TRBJ2-2
CASSYRGLGTGELFF
TGTGCCAGCAGTTACAGGGGTTTAGGCACCGGGGAGCTGTTTTTT
>-|TRBV5-1|-|TRBJ2-3
CASSQGVPGDTQYF
TGCGCCAGCAGCCAGGGCGTGCCGGGGGATACGCAGTATTTT
>many|TRBV7-2|-|TRBJ1-5
CASSLNPPGAGSNQPQHF
TGTGCCAGCAGCTTAAATCCTCCCGGCGCGGGGAGCAATCAGCCCCAGCATTTT
>few|TRBV7-2|-|TRBJ2-7
CASSLVGRSSYEQYF
TGTGCCAGCAGCTTAGTAGGCAGGAGCTCCTACGAGCAGTACTTC
>-|TRBV4-3|-|TRBJ1-6
CASSQASAGLSNSPLHF
TGCGCCAGCAGCCAGGCCTCAGCAGGGTTAAGTAATTCACCCCTCCACTTT
>-|TRBV14|TRBD1|TRBJ2-3
CASSPWTGSRTDTQYF
TGTGCCAGCAGCCCGTGGACAGGCTCACGCACAGATACGCAGTATTTT
>-|TRBV18|TRBD1|TRBJ1-1
CASSPQLTGTGGDTEAFF
TGTGCCAGCTCACCCCAACTGACCGGGACAGGGGGAGATACTGAAGCTTTCTTT
>-|TRBV6-5|TRBD1|TRBJ1-2
CASSYAGQKYGYTF
TGTGCCAGCAGTTACGCGGGACAGAAATATGGCTACACCTTC
>-|TRBV7-9|TRBD1|TRBJ2-7
CASSPGQGYYEQYF
TGTGCCAGCAGCCCGGGACAGGGTTACTACGAGCAGTACTTC
>-|TRBV18|TRBD1|TRBJ1-3
CASSSLPGQSSGNTIYF
TGTGCCAGCTCATCACTTCCGGGACAGTCCTCTGGAAACACCATATATTTT
>-|TRBV5-1|TRBD1|TRBJ2-3
CASSLQGAGGDTQYF
TGCGCCAGCAGCTTACAGGGGGCCGGGGGAGATACGCAGTATTTT
>few|TRBV5-1|TRBD2|TRBJ2-7
CASSSGGRYEQYF
TGCGCCAGCAGCTCGGGGGGGCGATACGAGCAGTACTTC
>few|TRBV4-1|-|TRBJ2-7
CASSQGGRSHPKYEQYF
TGCGCCAGCAGCCAAGGTGGACGGTCCCACCCCAAGTACGAGCAGTACTTC
>many|TRBV2|TRBD2|TRBJ2-7
CASSARLAGEQYF
TGTGCCAGCAGTGCTAGACTAGCGGGCGAGCAGTACTTC
>-|TRBV9|-|TRBJ1-6
CASSVDSWSSYNSPLHF
TGTGCCAGCAGCGTTGACAGCTGGAGCTCCTATAATTCACCCCTCCACTTT
>-|TRBV5-4|-|TRBJ2-7
CASSSDGYEQYF
TGTGCCAGCAGTTCGGACGGGTACGAGCAGTACTTC